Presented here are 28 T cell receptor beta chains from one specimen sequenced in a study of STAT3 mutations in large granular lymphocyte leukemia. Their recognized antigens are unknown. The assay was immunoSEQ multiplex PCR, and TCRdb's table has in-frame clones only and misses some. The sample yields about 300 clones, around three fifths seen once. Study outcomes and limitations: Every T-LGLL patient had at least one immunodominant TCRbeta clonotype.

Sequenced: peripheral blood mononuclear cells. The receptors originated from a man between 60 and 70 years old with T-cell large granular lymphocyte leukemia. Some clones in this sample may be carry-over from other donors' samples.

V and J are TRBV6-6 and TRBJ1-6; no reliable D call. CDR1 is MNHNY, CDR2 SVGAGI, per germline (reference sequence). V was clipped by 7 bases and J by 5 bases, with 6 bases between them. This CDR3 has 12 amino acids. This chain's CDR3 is CASTRDNSPLHF. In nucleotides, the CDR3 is TGTGCCAGCACCAGAGATAATTCACCCCTCCACTTT.

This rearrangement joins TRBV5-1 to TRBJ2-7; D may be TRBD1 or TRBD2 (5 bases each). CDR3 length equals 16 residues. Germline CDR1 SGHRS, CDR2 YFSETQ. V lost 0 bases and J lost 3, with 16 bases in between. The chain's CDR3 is CASSLGRSGDVYEQYF. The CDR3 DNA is TGCGCCAGCAGCTTGGGCAGGAGTGGGGACGTCTACGAGCAGTACTTC.

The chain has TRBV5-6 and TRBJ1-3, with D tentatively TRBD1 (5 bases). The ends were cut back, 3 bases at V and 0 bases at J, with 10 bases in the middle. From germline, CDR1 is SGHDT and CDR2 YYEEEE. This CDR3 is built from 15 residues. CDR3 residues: CASSWTLLSGNTIYF. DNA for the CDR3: TGTGCCAGCAGCTGGACATTACTCTCTGGAAACACCATATATTTT.

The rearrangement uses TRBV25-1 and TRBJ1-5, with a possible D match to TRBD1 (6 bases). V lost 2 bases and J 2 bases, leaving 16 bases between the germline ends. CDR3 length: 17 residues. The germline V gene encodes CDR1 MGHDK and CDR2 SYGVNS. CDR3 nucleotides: TGTGCCAGCAGTGAAGGCCGGGGGCAGGGCTGCAATCAGCCCCAGCATTTT. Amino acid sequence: CASSEGRGQGCNQPQHF.

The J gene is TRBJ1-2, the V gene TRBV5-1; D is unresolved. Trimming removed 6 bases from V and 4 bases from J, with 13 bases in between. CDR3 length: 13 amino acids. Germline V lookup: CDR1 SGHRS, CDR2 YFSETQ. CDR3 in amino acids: CASTDPPRYGYTF. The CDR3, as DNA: TGCGCCAGCACGGACCCTCCCCGCTATGGCTACACCTTC.

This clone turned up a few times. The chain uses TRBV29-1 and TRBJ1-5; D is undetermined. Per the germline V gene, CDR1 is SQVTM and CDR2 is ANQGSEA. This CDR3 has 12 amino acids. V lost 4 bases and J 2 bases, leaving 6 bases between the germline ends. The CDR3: CSVASGNQPQHF. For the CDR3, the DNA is TGCAGCGTTGCGTCAGGCAATCAGCCCCAGCATTTT.

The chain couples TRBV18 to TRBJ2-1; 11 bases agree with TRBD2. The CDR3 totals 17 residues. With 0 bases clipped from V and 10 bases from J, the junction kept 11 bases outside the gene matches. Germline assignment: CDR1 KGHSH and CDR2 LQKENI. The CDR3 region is CASSPPSVSGGAWEQFF. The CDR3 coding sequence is TGTGCCAGCTCACCACCTTCGGTTAGCGGGGGGGCCTGGGAGCAGTTCTTC.

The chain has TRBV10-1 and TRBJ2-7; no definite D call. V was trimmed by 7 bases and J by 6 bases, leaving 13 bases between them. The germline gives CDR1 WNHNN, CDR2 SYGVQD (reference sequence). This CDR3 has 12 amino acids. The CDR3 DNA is TGCGCCAGCACCTACTCAAGTCCCGAGCAGTACTTC. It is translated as CASTYSSPEQYF.

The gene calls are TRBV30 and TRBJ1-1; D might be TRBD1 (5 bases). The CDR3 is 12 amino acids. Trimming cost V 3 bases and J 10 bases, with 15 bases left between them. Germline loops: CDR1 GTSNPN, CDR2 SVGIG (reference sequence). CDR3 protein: CAWRRDGQRAFF. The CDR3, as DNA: TGTGCCTGGAGACGGGACGGGCAAAGAGCTTTCTTT.

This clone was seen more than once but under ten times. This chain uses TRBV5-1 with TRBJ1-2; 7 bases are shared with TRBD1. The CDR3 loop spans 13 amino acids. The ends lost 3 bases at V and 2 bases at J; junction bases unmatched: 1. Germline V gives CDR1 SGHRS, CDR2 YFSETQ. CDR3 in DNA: TGCGCCAGCAGCTCGACAGGGAACTATGGCTACACCTTC. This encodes CASSSTGNYGYTF.

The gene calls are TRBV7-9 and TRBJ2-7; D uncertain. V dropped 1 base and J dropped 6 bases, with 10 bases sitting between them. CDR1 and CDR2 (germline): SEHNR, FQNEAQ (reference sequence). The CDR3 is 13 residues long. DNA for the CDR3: TGTGCCAGCAGCTTAGAGGGCAGCTCCGAGCAGTACTTC. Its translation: CASSLEGSSEQYF.

CDR3 residues: CASSLAGSQPQHF. The CDR3 nucleotides are TGTGCCAGCAGCTTAGCGGGGTCGCAGCCCCAGCATTTT. V gene TRBV7-9 combines with J gene TRBJ1-5; no definite D call. Germline CDR1 and CDR2: SEHNR and FQNEAQ (reference sequence). This CDR3 region has 13 residues. V was pared by 0 bases and J by 7 bases, with 7 bases between.

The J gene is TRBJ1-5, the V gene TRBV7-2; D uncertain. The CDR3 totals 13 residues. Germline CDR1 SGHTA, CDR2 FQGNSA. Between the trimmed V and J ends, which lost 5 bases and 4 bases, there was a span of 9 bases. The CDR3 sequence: CASSQEQNQPQHF. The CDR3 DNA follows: TGTGCCAGCAGCCAGGAACAAAATCAGCCCCAGCATTTT. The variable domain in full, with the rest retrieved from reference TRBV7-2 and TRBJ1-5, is GAGVSQSPSNKVTEKGKDVELRCDPISGHTALYWYRQSLGQGLEFLIYFQGNSAPDKSGLPSDRFSAERTGGSVSTLTIQRTQQEDSAVYLCASSQEQNQPQHFGDGTRLSIL.

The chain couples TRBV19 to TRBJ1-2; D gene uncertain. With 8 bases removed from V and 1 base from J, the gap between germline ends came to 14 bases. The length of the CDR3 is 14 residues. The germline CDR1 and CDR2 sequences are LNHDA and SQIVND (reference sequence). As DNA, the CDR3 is TGTGCCAGTTCTTCACCGGCCGGTAACTATGGCTACACCTTC. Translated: CASSSPAGNYGYTF.

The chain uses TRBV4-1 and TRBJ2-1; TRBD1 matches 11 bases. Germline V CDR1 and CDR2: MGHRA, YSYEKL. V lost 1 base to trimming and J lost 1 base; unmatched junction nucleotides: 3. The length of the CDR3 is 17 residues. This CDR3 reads CASSQAGTGGSYNEQFF. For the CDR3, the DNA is TGCGCCAGCAGCCAAGCCGGGACAGGGGGTTCCTACAATGAGCAGTTCTTC.

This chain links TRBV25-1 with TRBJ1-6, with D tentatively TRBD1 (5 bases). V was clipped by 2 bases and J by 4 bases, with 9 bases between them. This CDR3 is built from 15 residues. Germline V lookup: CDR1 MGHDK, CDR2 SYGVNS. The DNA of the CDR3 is TGTGCCAGCAGTGAAAGACGGGGGTATAATTCACCCCTCCACTTT. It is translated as CASSERRGYNSPLHF.

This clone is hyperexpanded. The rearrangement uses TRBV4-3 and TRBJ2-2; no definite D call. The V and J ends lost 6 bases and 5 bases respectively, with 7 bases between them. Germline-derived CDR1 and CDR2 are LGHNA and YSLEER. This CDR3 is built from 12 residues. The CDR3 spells CASSLGTGELFF. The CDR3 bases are TGCGCCAGCAGTTTAGGGACCGGGGAGCTGTTTTTT.

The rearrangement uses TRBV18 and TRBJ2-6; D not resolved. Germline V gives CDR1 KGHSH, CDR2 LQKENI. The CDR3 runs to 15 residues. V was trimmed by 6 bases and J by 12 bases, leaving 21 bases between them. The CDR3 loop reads CASSPRTVDPPVLTF. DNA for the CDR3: TGTGCCAGCTCGCCGAGGACGGTAGACCCGCCCGTCCTGACTTTC.

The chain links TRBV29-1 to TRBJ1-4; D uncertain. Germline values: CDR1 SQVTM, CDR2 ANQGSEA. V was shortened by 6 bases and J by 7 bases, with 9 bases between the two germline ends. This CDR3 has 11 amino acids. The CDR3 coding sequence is TGCAGCGTCCGGGCGGGTGAAAAACTGTTTTTT. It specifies CSVRAGEKLFF.

CDR3 in amino acids: CASSQQGTSGNTIYF. CDR3 in DNA: TGCGCCAGCAGCCAACAGGGGACCTCTGGAAACACCATATATTTT. V gene TRBV4-1 combines with J gene TRBJ1-3; D is perhaps TRBD1 (6 bases). CDR1 is MGHRA and CDR2 is YSYEKL in the germline V gene. Trimming took 2 bases from V and 0 from J, leaving 8 bases between them. The CDR3 loop spans 15 amino acids.

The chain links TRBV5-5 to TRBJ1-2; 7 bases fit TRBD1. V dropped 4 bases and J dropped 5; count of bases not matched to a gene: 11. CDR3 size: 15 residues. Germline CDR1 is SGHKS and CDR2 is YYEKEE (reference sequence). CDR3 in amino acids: CASSPGQANSYGYTF. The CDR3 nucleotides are TGTGCCAGCAGCCCAGGACAGGCGAACAGTTATGGCTACACCTTC.

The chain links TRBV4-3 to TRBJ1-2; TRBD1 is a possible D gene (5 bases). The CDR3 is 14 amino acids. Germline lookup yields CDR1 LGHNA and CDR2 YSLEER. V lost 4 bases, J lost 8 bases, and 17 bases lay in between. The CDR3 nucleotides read TGCGCCAGCAGCCCCAGAGGGGCAGAGAGAGGCTACACCTTC. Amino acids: CASSPRGAERGYTF.

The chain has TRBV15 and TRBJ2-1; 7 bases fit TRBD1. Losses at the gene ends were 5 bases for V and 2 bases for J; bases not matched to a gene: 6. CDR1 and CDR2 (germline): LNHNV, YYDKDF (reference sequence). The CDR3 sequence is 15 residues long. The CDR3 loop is CATSDVTGAYNEQFF. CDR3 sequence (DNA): TGTGCCACCAGCGACGTAACAGGGGCCTACAATGAGCAGTTCTTC.

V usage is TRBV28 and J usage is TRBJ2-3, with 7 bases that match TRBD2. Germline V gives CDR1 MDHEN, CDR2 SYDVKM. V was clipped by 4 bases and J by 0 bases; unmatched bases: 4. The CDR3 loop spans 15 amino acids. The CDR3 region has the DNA TGTGCCAGCAGTTCGGGGGGAGACAGCACAGATACGCAGTATTTT. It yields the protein CASSSGGDSTDTQYF.

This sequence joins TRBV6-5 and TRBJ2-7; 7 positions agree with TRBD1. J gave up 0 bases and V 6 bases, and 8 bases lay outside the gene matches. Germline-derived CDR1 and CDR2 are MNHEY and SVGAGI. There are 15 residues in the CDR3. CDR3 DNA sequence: TGTGCCAGCAGGTCCCCAGGGGGATCCTCCTACGAGCAGTACTTC. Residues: CASRSPGGSSYEQYF.

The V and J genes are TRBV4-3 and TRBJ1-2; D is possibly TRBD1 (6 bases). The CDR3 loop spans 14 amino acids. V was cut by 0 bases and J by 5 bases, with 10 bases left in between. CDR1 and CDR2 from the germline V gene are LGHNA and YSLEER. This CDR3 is CASSQETGLYGYTF. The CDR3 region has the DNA TGCGCCAGCAGCCAAGAGACAGGATTATATGGCTACACCTTC.

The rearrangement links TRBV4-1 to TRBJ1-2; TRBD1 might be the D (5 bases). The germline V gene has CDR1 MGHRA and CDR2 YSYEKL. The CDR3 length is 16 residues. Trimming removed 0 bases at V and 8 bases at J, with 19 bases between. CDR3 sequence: CASSQEITLAGPGYTF. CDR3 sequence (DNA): TGCGCCAGCAGCCAAGAGATTACTTTGGCAGGGCCCGGCTACACCTTC.

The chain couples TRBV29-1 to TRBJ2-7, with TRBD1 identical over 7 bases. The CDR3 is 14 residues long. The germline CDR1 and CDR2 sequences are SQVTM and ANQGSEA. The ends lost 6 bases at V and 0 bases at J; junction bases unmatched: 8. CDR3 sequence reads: CSVATGVSSYEQYF. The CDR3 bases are TGCAGCGTCGCAACAGGGGTTAGCTCCTACGAGCAGTACTTC.